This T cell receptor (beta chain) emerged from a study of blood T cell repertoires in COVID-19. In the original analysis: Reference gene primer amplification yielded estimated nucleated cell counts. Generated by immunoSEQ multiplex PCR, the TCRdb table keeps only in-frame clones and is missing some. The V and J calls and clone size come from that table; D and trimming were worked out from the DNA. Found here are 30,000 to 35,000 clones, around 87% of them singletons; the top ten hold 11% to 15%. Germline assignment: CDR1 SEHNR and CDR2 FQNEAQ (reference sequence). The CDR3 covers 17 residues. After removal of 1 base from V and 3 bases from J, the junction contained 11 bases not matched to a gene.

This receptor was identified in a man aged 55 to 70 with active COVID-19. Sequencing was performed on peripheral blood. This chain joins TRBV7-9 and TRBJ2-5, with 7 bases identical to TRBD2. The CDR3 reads CASSLVGGPGLEETQYF. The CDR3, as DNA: TGTGCCAGCAGCTTAGTCGGGGGACCTGGACTAGAAGAGACCCAGTACTTC.